These 7 T cell receptor beta chains came from one sample sequenced in a study of cytomegalovirus exposure and HLA in healthy donors (dated by TCRdb to 2015 to 2018). Receptors were amplified or captured by the immunoSEQ multiplex PCR assay. For the multiplex PCR, a mixture combining 60 forward primers for TCR Vbeta segments and 13 reverse primers for TCR Jbeta segments was used. TCRdb mirrors the immuneACCESS table, restricted to in-frame sequences. Some clones are absent from its copies; in checked studies, under half trace to an unresolved V gene, and the reason for the others is unknown. Present in this sample are 130,000 or so clones, approximately 82% of which were seen just once. In total, the top ten clones hold more than 2.5% of the sample. The specimen sequenced was PBMCs. The receptors here all came from a man aged 18 to 29 in good health and CMV-seropositive.

The J gene is TRBJ1-5, the V gene TRBV19, with 7 nucleotides matching TRBD1. Looked up from germline, CDR1 is LNHDA and CDR2 is SQIVND (reference sequence). There are 13 residues in the CDR3. The V and J ends lost 4 bases and 5 bases, in that order; junction bases with no gene match: 2. DNA for the CDR3: TGTGCCAGTAGTACGACAGGGTATCAGCCCCAGCATTTT. Translated: CASSTTGYQPQHF.

J is TRBJ2-5 and V is TRBV11-2; no clear D. Germline-derived CDR1 and CDR2 are SGHAT and FQNNGV. Trimming shortened V by 5 bases and J by 2 bases, and 12 bases separated the two germline ends. There are 14 residues in the CDR3. The CDR3 region has the DNA TGTGCCAGCAGCCCCCTCGTCAGGCAAGAGACCCAGTACTTC. This translates into CASSPLVRQETQYF.

The CDR3 loop is CASSAGTVTLNEQFF. The CDR3 nucleotides read TGTGCCAGCAGCGCAGGCACGGTAACGCTAAATGAGCAGTTCTTC. The chain uses TRBV11-3 and TRBJ2-1; D not resolved. Looked up from germline, CDR1 is SGHNT and CDR2 is YENEEA. This CDR3 is built from 15 residues. V dropped 5 bases and J dropped 7 bases, with 18 bases sitting between them. The entire variable domain, with the rest obtained from reference TRBV11-3 and TRBJ2-1, is as follows: EAGVVQSPRYKIIEKKQPVAFWCNPISGHNTLYWYLQNLGQGPELLIRYENEEAVDDSQLPKDRFSAERLKGVDSTLKIQPAELGDSAVYLCASSAGTVTLNEQFFGPGTRLTVL.

V usage is TRBV30 and J usage is TRBJ2-1; the match to TRBD2 covers 10 bases. Germline V gene data show CDR1 as GTSNPN and CDR2 as SVGIG (reference sequence). With V trimmed by 2 bases and J by 5 bases, 6 bases remained unmatched. The CDR3 length is 15 residues. Here the CDR3 DNA reads TGTGCCTGGAGTAGCGGGAGGGCCCCAAACAATGAGCAGTTCTTC. Translating gives CAWSSGRAPNNEQFF.

V usage is TRBV6-5 and J usage is TRBJ1-2; 9 positions match TRBD1. The CDR3 is made up of 15 amino acids. The germline V gene encodes CDR1 MNHEY and CDR2 SVGAGI. The junction had 6 bases not matched to a gene; V was cut back by 4 bases and J by 3 bases. The CDR3 sequence: CASSSPDRGDYGYTF. In nucleotides, the CDR3 is TGTGCCAGCAGTTCCCCGGACAGGGGAGACTATGGCTACACCTTC.

The count of this clone is one. The chain recombines TRBV19 with TRBJ1-2; TRBD1 aligns across 7 bases. CDR1 and CDR2 from the germline V gene are LNHDA and SQIVND (reference sequence). J gave up 4 bases and V 4 bases, and 6 bases lay outside the gene matches. The CDR3 is 14 residues long. The CDR3 protein is CASSTGTEIYGYTF. As DNA, the CDR3 is TGTGCCAGTAGTACCGGGACAGAGATCTATGGCTACACCTTC. The variable domain in full, completed from reference TRBV19 and TRBJ1-2, reads DGGITQSPKYLFRKEGQNVTLSCEQNLNHDAMYWYRQDPGQGLRLIYYSQIVNDFQKGDIAEGYSVSREKKESFPLTVTSAQKNPTAFYLCASSTGTEIYGYTFGSGTRLTVV.

The chain uses TRBV28 and TRBJ2-3; tentatively, D is TRBD2 (6 bases). V was trimmed by 2 bases and J by 2 bases, leaving 8 bases between them. The CDR3 extends over 14 amino acids. CDR1 MDHEN and CDR2 SYDVKM come from the germline V gene. Here the CDR3 DNA reads TGTGCCAGCAGTTTAGGGCGGGACACAGATACGCAGTATTTT. This gives the protein CASSLGRDTDTQYF.